This T cell receptor (beta chain) was sequenced in a study of PD-1 blockade in mismatch repair-deficient tumors. Only in-frame clones appear in the TCRdb table, and some are missing; sequencing was by immunoSEQ multiplex PCR. The sample carries 100,000 to 150,000 clones, about 88% recorded once. The V segment lost 3 bases and the J segment 4 bases; nucleotides outside the gene matches: 2. The CDR3 has 15 amino acids. The germline CDR1 and CDR2 sequences are SGHNT and YENEEA. The chain uses TRBV11-3 and TRBJ2-1, with 11 bases matching TRBD1. The starting material was peripheral blood, obtained 44 weeks after starting pembrolizumab. The sequence derives from an adult with mismatch repair-deficient cancer. DNA of the CDR3: TGTGCCAGCAGCTTGGGGACAGGGGGTTACAATGAGCAGTTCTTC. It translates to CASSLGTGGYNEQFF.